The 2 T cell receptor beta chains below come from one sample, sequenced in a study of T cells in localized non-small cell lung cancer. Assay: immunoSEQ multiplex PCR; the TCRdb copy retains only in-frame clones and omits some. Among more than 20,000 clones listed, about 90% were seen once. Here the sequenced sample was peripheral blood, taken before any cancer treatment. These receptors all come from a male donor at least 60 years old with stage I squamous cell lung carcinoma.

This clone has a single count. The junction does not match germline at one end; this may be a read error. The chain is built from TRBV30 and TRBJ2-7; TRBD1 agrees at 9 bases. CDR3 length: 13 amino acids. CDR1 and CDR2 from the germline V gene are GTSNPN and SVGIG (reference sequence). Here the CDR3 reads CAWTLTGGYAQYF. The DNA of the CDR3 is TGTGCCTGGACCTTGACAGGGGGTTACGCGCAGTACTTC. The full variable domain, its missing parts supplied by reference TRBV30 and TRBJ2-7, is SQTIHQWPATLVQPVGSPLSLECTVEGTSNPNLYWYRQAAGRGLQLLFYSVGIGQISSEVPQNLSASRPQDRQFILSSKKLLLSDSGFYLCAWTLTGGYAQYFGPGTRLTVT.

By sample share, this clone is medium-sized (0.01 to 0.1%). This chain uses TRBV21-1 with TRBJ2-7; the table's D call of TRBD1 was not tested on the DNA. TRBV21-1 is classified as a pseudogene. The CDR3 loop spans 14 amino acids. The CDR3 DNA sequence: TGTGCCAGCAGCAAACAGTTATTCTCCTACGAGCAGTACTTC. Encoded protein: CASSKQLFSYEQYF.